This T cell receptor beta chain emerged from a study of cytomegalovirus exposure and HLA in healthy donors. Notes on the study in general: The study labeled fewer than 200 TCR beta chains cytomegalovirus-associated.

Concerning this clone: Its specificity is unknown.

The CDR3 sequence is 14 residues long. V was trimmed by 3 bases and J by 4 bases, leaving 12 bases between them. The germline V gene has CDR1 SGHVS and CDR2 FQNEAQ. PCR primers comprised 60 Vbeta and 13 Jbeta primers. Clones were read by immunoSEQ multiplex PCR, and TCRdb kept only the in-frame ones, dropping some. The sample contains 130,000 or so clones, 70% to 85% of which appear only once. The chain uses TRBV7-8 and TRBJ2-5, with a tentative D call TRBD1 (5 bases). The receptor was isolated from a man aged 18 to 29 in good health and CMV-seronegative. The sample comprised PBMCs. CDR3 coding DNA: TGTGCCAGCAGCTTCAGGGCCCGGAGAGAGACCCAGTACTTC. This gives the protein CASSFRARRETQYF.